The rows below give T cell receptor beta chains drawn from one sample of a study of blood T cell repertoires in COVID-19. Sequencing used immunoSEQ multiplex PCR; TCRdb keeps in-frame clones, though not all of them. The table has 300,000 to 450,000 clones, around 87% seen once. What was sequenced was PBMCs or T cells enriched from blood (not recorded which). All receptors derive from a middle-aged man in a cohort exposed to, infected with or recovered from COVID-19 (not recorded which). The CDR3 runs from the conserved cysteine through the conserved F or W. A D gene is named only where the DNA matches it firmly. Rows give clone size only sometimes, using once, few, many, or a class for an expanded clone.

D	size	V	J	DNA	CDR3
-	-	TRBV14	TRBJ2-1	TGTGCCAGCAGCTCCTTGGGTATCCCAGGGAATGAGCAGTTCTTC	CASSSLGIPGNEQFF
TRBD2	-	TRBV6-5	TRBJ2-1	TGTGCCAGCAAATTTCGGCTAGCGGGAGCAAATGAGCAGTTCTTC	CASKFRLAGANEQFF
TRBD1	-	TRBV28	TRBJ1-1	TGTGCCAGCAGTTTAGGGGCGACAGGGGTTTTGAACACTGAAGCTTTCTTT	CASSLGATGVLNTEAFF
-	few	TRBV7-9	TRBJ2-5	TGTGCCAGCGGGAGGCGGGCAGGTCGGGAGACCCAGTACTTC	CASGRRAGRETQYF
-	-	TRBV28	TRBJ2-7	TGTGCCAGCAGGGGCAAAAGCTCCTACGAGCAGTACTTC	CASRGKSSYEQYF
-	-	TRBV7-9	TRBJ1-1	TGTGCCAGCAGCATGAAAGGGGACATGAACACTGAAGCTTTCTTT	CASSMKGDMNTEAFF
TRBD2	once	TRBV5-4	TRBJ2-3	TGTGCCAGCAAGAATTGGGCTAGCGGAAGCGCAGATACGCAGTATTTT	CASKNWASGSADTQYF
TRBD1	-	TRBV28	TRBJ1-5	TGTGCCAGCAGTACCGGGACAGGGGCCCTCAATCAGCCCCAGCATTTT	CASSTGTGALNQPQHF
-	medium-sized	TRBV3-1/TRBV3-2	TRBJ2-7	TGTGCCAGCAGCCAAAGGGGGGGCGCCACCTACGAGCAGTACTTC	CASSQRGGATYEQYF
TRBD1	-	TRBV27	TRBJ1-1	TGTGCCAGCAGTTTATCAATGGCAGGGGGTAGTGAAGCTTTCTTT	CASSLSMAGGSEAFF
-	-	TRBV15	TRBJ2-5	TGTGCCACCAGCGCCTTCGGAGGACAAGAGACCCAGTACTTC	CATSAFGGQETQYF
TRBD2	once	TRBV6-4	TRBJ2-1	TGTGCCAGCAGTGAACGGACTAGCGGGGCCAATGAGCAGTTCTTC	CASSERTSGANEQFF
TRBD1	once	TRBV7-9	TRBJ1-6	TGTGCCAGCAGCTTATCGACAGGGGTAGGATCACCCCTCCACTTT	CASSLSTGVGSPLHF